The 4 T cell receptor beta chains below were found in one sample sequenced in a study of Tregs in tolerant kidney transplant recipients. TCRdb keeps only in-frame clones here, not all; method: immunoSEQ multiplex PCR. The sample has some 57,000 clones; about 90% are singletons. Recipients received nonmyeloablative bone marrow transplants from related graft donors, with transient mixed chimerism. The sequenced sample was CD8+ T cells from blood (PBMCs), obtained 24 months after the transplant. Receptors were obtained from a human patient who received a combined kidney and bone marrow transplant. Some T cells may be supplied by the graft donor.

This rearrangement joins TRBV4-3 to TRBJ1-5, with 10 bases identical to TRBD1. This CDR3 has 15 amino acids. CDR1 and CDR2 (germline): LGHNA, YSLEER. With 2 bases clipped from V and 6 bases from J, the junction kept 4 bases outside the gene matches. The CDR3 DNA reads TGCGCCAGCAGCCAAACGACAGGGGGCGGTCAGCCCCAGCATTTT. It encodes CASSQTTGGGQPQHF.

This chain links TRBV11-3 with TRBJ2-5, with D unclear. Deletions cut 1 base from V and 5 bases from J, with 8 bases between. This CDR3 spans 13 amino acids. CDR1 and CDR2 from the germline V gene are SGHNT and YENEEA. CDR3 bases: TGTGCCAGCAGCTTAGGAGCCGCCGAGACCCAGTACTTC. It translates to CASSLGAAETQYF. The full variable domain, completed using reference TRBV11-3 and TRBJ2-5, is EAGVVQSPRYKIIEKKQPVAFWCNPISGHNTLYWYLQNLGQGPELLIRYENEEAVDDSQLPKDRFSAERLKGVDSTLKIQPAELGDSAVYLCASSLGAAETQYFGPGTRLLVL.

This chain connects TRBV15 to TRBJ1-5, with D possibly matching TRBD1 (6 bases). This CDR3 region has 14 residues. Trimming took off 4 bases at V and 8 bases at J, with 15 bases between the two ends. Germline V lookup: CDR1 LNHNV, CDR2 YYDKDF (reference sequence). The CDR3 loop is CATSKQGIDEPQHF. The CDR3 DNA is TGTGCCACCAGCAAACAGGGCATCGATGAGCCCCAGCATTTT.

This clone was seen just once. The chain joins TRBV11-3 to TRBJ2-7; 7 bases align to TRBD2. With 7 bases clipped from V and 1 base from J, the junction kept 10 bases outside the gene matches. Germline CDR1 is SGHNT and CDR2 is YENEEA. CDR3 size: 15 residues. CDR3 nucleotide sequence: TGTGCCAGCACCCCAGGCCGGGGGGAGTCCTACGAGCAGTACTTC. Translating gives CASTPGRGESYEQYF.